The 9 T cell receptor beta chains below all came from one sample that was sequenced in a study of somatic mutations in cytotoxic T cells in rheumatoid arthritis. Repertoires were generated with immunoSEQ multiplex PCR, while TCRdb's copy carries only in-frame clones and drops some. Among more than 20,000 clones, around 84% were seen once, and the ten largest hold about 19%. The material sequenced was CD8+ T cells sorted from blood. These receptors all come from a woman in her forties or fifties in good health.

The rearrangement links TRBV7-6 to TRBJ1-5; D is perhaps TRBD1 (6 bases). The V end was cut by 5 bases, the J end by 5 bases, with 13 bases between. Germline V gene sequence: CDR1 SGHVS, CDR2 FNYEAQ. CDR3 size: 14 residues. This CDR3 reads CASSEQGGDQPQHF. CDR3 sequence (DNA): TGTGCCAGCAGCGAACAGGGTGGGGATCAGCCCCAGCATTTT.

The chain has TRBV9 and TRBJ2-4, with a tentative D call TRBD1 (6 bases). The V end lost 0 bases, the J end lost 1 base, and 14 bases lay between the germline ends. The germline CDR1 and CDR2 sequences are SGDLS and YYNGEE. The CDR3 has 17 residues. CDR3 nucleotide sequence: TGTGCCAGCAGCGTAGCGGGTGGGCAGGGGGCCAAAAACATTCAGTACTTC. Protein sequence: CASSVAGGQGAKNIQYF.

This chain uses TRBV4-3 with TRBJ2-1; 8 bases align to TRBD2. The germline V gene encodes CDR1 LGHNA and CDR2 YSLEER. J lost 4 bases, V lost 3 bases, and 20 bases had no gene match. The CDR3 totals 20 residues. The CDR3: CASSHLTTGPGLVEYNEQFF. CDR3 DNA: TGCGCCAGCAGCCACCTAACGACAGGCCCGGGACTAGTGGAATACAATGAGCAGTTCTTC.

This clone was counted a single time. The chain links TRBV4-1 to TRBJ2-1; 9 bases agree with TRBD1. The CDR3 sequence is 16 residues long. Germline V lookup: CDR1 MGHRA, CDR2 YSYEKL. Trimming removed 1 base from V and 9 bases from J; junction bases left unmatched: 10. Here the CDR3 reads CASSQARGTGNIEQFF. CDR3 nucleotide sequence: TGCGCCAGCAGCCAAGCTAGAGGGACAGGGAACATTGAGCAGTTCTTC.

V usage is TRBV6-4 and J usage is TRBJ1-1; D is undetermined. The V gene's germline CDR1 is MRHNA and CDR2 SNTAGT. This CDR3 contains 13 residues. V dropped 5 bases and J dropped 1 base, with 8 bases sitting between them. This CDR3 is CASSLGENTEAFF. The CDR3 nucleotides read TGTGCCAGCAGTCTCGGGGAGAACACTGAAGCTTTCTTT.

This chain links TRBV28 with TRBJ2-7, with D maybe TRBD1 (7 bases). V was shortened by 5 bases and J by 0 bases, with 14 bases between the two germline ends. The CDR3 has 15 amino acids. Germline lookup yields CDR1 MDHEN and CDR2 SYDVKM. CDR3 nucleotide sequence: TGTGCCAGCAGTCTCGGAGGGGGCGTCTCCTACGAGCAGTACGTC. It encodes CASSLGGGVSYEQYV.

The chain is built from TRBV21-1 and TRBJ2-7; the table's D gene call, TRBD1, was not cross checked with the DNA. TRBV21-1 is a recognized pseudogene. This CDR3 spans 16 amino acids. The CDR3 DNA reads TGTGCCAGCAGCAAAGCACTAGGAGACAGGGGGTACGAGCAGTACTTC. This sequence encodes CASSKALGDRGYEQYF.

The chain couples TRBV27 to TRBJ1-1; D remains ambiguous. The CDR3 is 11 amino acids. Germline-derived CDR1 and CDR2 are MNHEY and SMNVEV (reference sequence). V lost 8 bases and J 6 bases, leaving 10 bases between the germline ends. The CDR3 region is CASGRHPEAFF. The CDR3 DNA is TGTGCCAGCGGAAGACACCCTGAAGCTTTCTTT.

The rearrangement uses TRBV29-1 and TRBJ2-2; 7 bases fit TRBD2. The CDR3 loop spans 16 amino acids. Germline V gene lookup returns CDR1 SQVTM and CDR2 ANQGSEA. With V trimmed by 7 bases and J by 0 bases, 11 bases remained unmatched. As DNA, the CDR3 is TGCAGCGCGCTTCGATCGGGGGGAGCGAACACCGGGGAGCTGTTTTTT. Residues: CSALRSGGANTGELFF.